These 25 T cell receptor beta chains were all obtained from the same sample, sequenced in a study of siplizumab effects on memory and regulatory T cells. TCRdb's copy holds only in-frame clones and misses some; the assay was immunoSEQ multiplex PCR. There are tens of thousands of clones in the sample; roughly 96% occur only once, and 0.031% lies in the top ten. Material for sequencing was naive CD4+ T cells sorted from blood. The origin of the receptors is a human donor in good health.

The genes are TRBV7-2 and TRBJ2-3; D possibly corresponds to TRBD2 (5 bases). The CDR3 sequence is 14 residues long. The germline V and J ends were trimmed by 6 bases and 0 bases, with 10 bases remaining between them. Germline V gene lookup returns CDR1 SGHTA and CDR2 FQGNSA. DNA of the CDR3: TGTGCCAGCAGGCGGGCTTCTAGCACAGATACGCAGTATTTT. Residues: CASRRASSTDTQYF. Filled out from reference TRBV7-2 and TRBJ2-3, the complete variable domain reads GAGVSQSPSNKVTEKGKDVELRCDPISGHTALYWYRQSLGQGLEFLIYFQGNSAPDKSGLPSDRFSAERTGGSVSTLTIQRTQQEDSAVYLCASRRASSTDTQYFGPGTRLTVL.

V gene TRBV19 combines with J gene TRBJ2-7, with a tentative D call TRBD2 (5 bases). Germline lookup yields CDR1 LNHDA and CDR2 SQIVND (reference sequence). V was cut by 4 bases and J by 3 bases, with 13 bases left in between. The CDR3 length is 14 residues. The CDR3 region is CASSRSAGLYEQYF. The CDR3 DNA is TGTGCCAGTAGTAGATCGGCGGGTCTCTACGAGCAGTACTTC.

The chain links TRBV18 to TRBJ2-3, with 7 positions matching TRBD1. This CDR3 region has 17 residues. CDR1 KGHSH and CDR2 LQKENI come from the germline V gene. V was clipped by 6 bases and J by 0 bases; unmatched bases: 12. CDR3 region: CASSKQNQGVSTDTQYF. CDR3 nucleotides: TGTGCCAGCTCCAAACAAAACCAGGGGGTAAGCACAGATACGCAGTATTTT. The whole variable domain, remainder taken from reference TRBV18 and TRBJ2-3, is NAGVMQNPRHLVRRRGQEARLRCSPMKGHSHVYWYRQLPEEGLKFMVYLQKENIIDESGMPKERFSAEFPKEGPSILRIQQVVRGDSAAYFCASSKQNQGVSTDTQYFGPGTRLTVL.

The gene calls are TRBV19 and TRBJ2-1; D gene uncertain. Germline CDR1 and CDR2: LNHDA and SQIVND (reference sequence). V lost 0 bases and J 6 bases, leaving 24 bases between the germline ends. The CDR3 totals 19 residues. CDR3 loop: CASSIDLGRPNTLFNEQFF. The CDR3 region has the DNA TGTGCCAGTAGTATAGATCTGGGCAGGCCTAACACCCTTTTCAATGAGCAGTTCTTC.

V gene TRBV5-5 combines with J gene TRBJ2-7; either TRBD1 or TRBD2 may supply D (6 bases each). V was trimmed by 3 bases and J by 6 bases, leaving 16 bases between them. The CDR3 runs to 14 residues. Germline V CDR1 and CDR2: SGHKS, YYEKEE (reference sequence). The CDR3 DNA sequence: TGTGCCAGCAGCTCACGAATTAGGGGGGCCGAGCAGTACTTC. This translates into CASSSRIRGAEQYF.

This clone came up a few times. Different DNA sequences within this sample yield the same CDR3. The chain recombines TRBV7-2 with TRBJ1-1; D is uncertain. CDR1 is SGHTA and CDR2 is FQGNSA in the germline V gene. Trimming removed 1 base from V and 5 bases from J, with 2 bases in between. This CDR3 has 11 residues. CDR3 region: CASSLGTEAFF. In DNA form, the CDR3 reads TGTGCCAGCAGCTTAGGAACTGAAGCTTTCTTT.

The V and J genes are TRBV10-1 and TRBJ2-7; 8 positions match TRBD2. This CDR3 contains 14 residues. Unmatched junction bases numbered 6, after V lost 5 bases and J lost 3 bases. Germline V gives CDR1 WNHNN, CDR2 SYGVQD (reference sequence). CDR3 sequence (DNA): TGCGCCAGCAGTTCCGGGACTAGGGGCTACGAGCAGTACTTC. It codes for CASSSGTRGYEQYF.

The chain is built from TRBV5-1 and TRBJ1-1, with D perhaps matching TRBD1 (5 bases). This CDR3 has 14 amino acids. The germline gives CDR1 SGHRS, CDR2 YFSETQ. The V end lost 2 bases, the J end lost 4 bases, and 12 bases lay between the germline ends. CDR3 sequence reads: CASSLSGRGTEAFF. The CDR3 region has the DNA TGCGCCAGCAGCTTATCGGGGCGTGGCACTGAAGCTTTCTTT.

This chain connects TRBV7-9 to TRBJ1-4, with 10 bases matching TRBD1. CDR1 SEHNR and CDR2 FQNEAQ come from the germline V gene (reference sequence). V trimming: 3 bases; J trimming: 7 bases; junction bases outside the gene matches: 8. The CDR3 spans 16 residues. The CDR3 loop is CASSFGLGQGIEKLFF. DNA for the CDR3: TGTGCCAGCAGCTTTGGCTTGGGACAGGGGATTGAAAAACTGTTTTTT.

V usage is TRBV19 and J usage is TRBJ1-4; D unclear. Trimming took 10 bases from V and 4 from J, leaving 10 bases between them. Per germline, CDR1 LNHDA and CDR2 SQIVND (reference sequence). CDR3 length: 12 residues. CDR3 amino acids: CATHDYNEKLFF. The CDR3 DNA sequence: TGTGCCACCCACGACTATAATGAAAAACTGTTTTTT.

The rearrangement joins TRBV5-1 to TRBJ2-1; D gene uncertain. This CDR3 is built from 15 residues. Germline-derived CDR1 and CDR2 are SGHRS and YFSETQ. The V gene lost 0 bases and the J gene lost 2 bases, with 9 bases spanning the gap. The CDR3 DNA follows: TGCGCCAGCAGCTTGGTTGTGGGCGCCTACAATGAGCAGTTCTTC. Encoded protein: CASSLVVGAYNEQFF.

This clone was observed once. This chain joins TRBV28 and TRBJ2-7, with 7 bases identical to TRBD1. Germline CDR1 MDHEN, CDR2 SYDVKM. V was pared by 6 bases and J by 5 bases, with 10 bases of the junction left unmatched. The CDR3 has 14 amino acids. For the CDR3, the DNA is TGTGCCAGCAGGCAGACAGGGATTAGGGACGAGCAGTACTTC. As protein: CASRQTGIRDEQYF.

The chain couples TRBV14 to TRBJ2-7; 7 bases are a match to TRBD1. The ends lost 4 bases at V and 4 bases at J; junction bases unmatched: 7. The CDR3 is 14 residues long. Germline-derived CDR1 and CDR2 are SGHDN and FVKESK. CDR3 in DNA: TGTGCCAGCAGCCCTCCAGGGGGTTTGTACGAGCAGTACTTC. Translation gives CASSPPGGLYEQYF.

The chain carries TRBV6-1 and TRBJ2-7; tentatively, D is TRBD1 or TRBD2 (6 bases each). Germline assignment: CDR1 MNHNS and CDR2 SASEGT. The length of the CDR3 is 13 residues. V lost 6 bases to trimming and J lost 7 bases, with 16 bases between them. The CDR3 nucleotides are TGTGCCAGCAGCGAGGGGGGCAGGCAAGAGCAGTACTTC. Its translation is CASSEGGRQEQYF.

The chain joins TRBV5-4 to TRBJ1-2, with D perhaps TRBD1 (5 bases). The CDR3 contains 13 residues. The germline V gene encodes CDR1 SGHNT and CDR2 YYREEE (reference sequence). V lost 2 bases and J lost 4, with 9 bases in between. The CDR3 DNA sequence: TGTGCCAGCAGCTTACCGGGGCCCTATGGCTACACCTTC. It codes for CASSLPGPYGYTF.

This rearrangement joins TRBV10-3 to TRBJ2-7; 7 nucleotides match TRBD1. There are 14 residues in the CDR3. V dropped 4 bases and J dropped 4; count of bases not matched to a gene: 7. CDR1 is ENHRY and CDR2 is SYGVKD in the germline V gene. For the CDR3, the DNA is TGTGCCATCAGTGGAAGACAGGGCCAGTACGAGCAGTACTTC. This encodes CAISGRQGQYEQYF.

This clone was observed once. V and J are TRBV11-1 and TRBJ1-1; 8 bases align to TRBD1. CDR1 and CDR2 (germline): SGHAT, FQDESV (reference sequence). V dropped 5 bases and J dropped 4; count of bases not matched to a gene: 3. The CDR3 is 13 amino acids. The DNA of the CDR3 is TGTGCCAGCAGCCAACAGGGGGGCACTGAAGCTTTCTTT. It translates to CASSQQGGTEAFF.

The rearrangement links TRBV10-2 to TRBJ1-4; TRBD1 matches 7 bases. Germline V gene data show CDR1 as WSHSY and CDR2 as SAAADI. Trimming at V came to 5 bases and at J to 10 bases, leaving 7 bases not matched to a gene. The CDR3 sequence is 13 residues long. The CDR3 DNA reads as TGCGCCAGCAGTACCCAGGGGGTGGCAAAACTGTTTTTT. It encodes CASSTQGVAKLFF.

The chain recombines TRBV6-1 with TRBJ2-4; D not certain. V lost 3 bases, J lost 8 bases, and 14 bases lay in between. Germline-derived CDR1 and CDR2 are MNHNS and SASEGT. The CDR3 is 14 amino acids. The CDR3 spells CASSDPPVIDIQYF. The CDR3 region has the DNA TGTGCCAGCAGTGACCCACCGGTCATAGACATTCAGTACTTC.

Points on this clone: The germline gene is not matched at one end of the junction; a read error may be the cause. This chain joins TRBV5-1 and TRBJ2-2; 8 bases fit TRBD1. The CDR3 spans 15 residues. The germline gives CDR1 SGHRS, CDR2 YFSETQ. CDR3 sequence: CASSSGTGRTGELFF. CDR3 DNA: TGTGCCAGCAGCTCTGGGACAGGTCGAACCGGGGAGCTGTTTTTT.

This rearrangement joins TRBV19 to TRBJ2-2; D perhaps matches TRBD1 (7 bases). V was pared by 3 bases and J by 4 bases, with 15 bases between. The CDR3 has 16 residues. Germline CDR1 LNHDA, CDR2 SQIVND (reference sequence). The CDR3 here is CASSMGGQSITGELFF. In DNA form, the CDR3 reads TGTGCCAGTAGTATGGGGGGACAGTCGATCACCGGGGAGCTGTTTTTT.

In DNA, the CDR3 is TGCGCCAGCAGCCAGGGGGAACGGGGGGCCTACAATGAGCAGTTCTTC. It yields the protein CASSQGERGAYNEQFF. The V call is TRBV4-3, the J call TRBJ2-1; 7 bases align to TRBD2. The ends lost 3 bases at V and 2 bases at J; junction bases unmatched: 7. In germline, CDR1 is LGHNA, CDR2 YSLEER. The CDR3 contains 16 residues.

CDR3 amino acids: CASSPWGTGGNTEAFF. The CDR3 DNA reads TGTGCCAGCAGCCCGTGGGGGACAGGTGGGAACACTGAAGCTTTCTTT. This chain joins TRBV6-6 and TRBJ1-1; TRBD1 agrees at 8 bases. The CDR3 has 16 amino acids. J gave up 1 base and V 6 bases, and 10 bases lay outside the gene matches. Germline assignment: CDR1 MNHNY and CDR2 SVGAGI (reference sequence).

The chain uses TRBV10-2 and TRBJ2-5; D gene ambiguous. Trimming pared 2 bases from V and 5 bases from J, leaving 6 bases between. In germline, CDR1 is WSHSY, CDR2 SAAADI. This CDR3 is 12 amino acids long. CDR3 sequence reads: CASSEEQETQYF. The DNA of the CDR3 is TGCGCCAGCAGTGAGGAGCAGGAGACCCAGTACTTC.

The CDR3 is CASWTASTDTQYF. For the CDR3, the DNA is TGTGCCAGCTGGACAGCTAGCACAGATACGCAGTATTTT. This chain links TRBV6-5 with TRBJ2-3; a possible D gene is TRBD1 (6 bases). Per the germline V gene, CDR1 is MNHEY and CDR2 is SVGAGI. The CDR3 loop spans 13 amino acids. V gave up 8 bases and J gave up 0 bases, with 9 bases separating them.